A selection of T cell receptor beta chains follows, all from one sample in a study of regulatory T cells in long-lasting Graves disease. Via MiXCR, TCRdb re-called the multiplex PCR reads, giving one row per CDR3 protein. Seen here are 700,000 or so distinct CDR3 sequences, 30% observed once, and the top ten hold 35% to 55%. The sample consisted of peripheral blood mononuclear cells (PBMCs), taken when the disease was refractory, from a patient treated with antithyroid drugs. The receptors were gathered from a female donor with Graves disease. Both conserved end residues are part of each CDR3. D genes are given only for firm matches. Rows give clone size only sometimes, using once, few, many, or a class for an expanded clone.

d_gene | abundance | j_gene | v_gene | CDR3aa | CDR3nt
TRBD1 | few | TRBJ1-1 | TRBV7-6 | CASSPGTGEFAEAFF | TGTGCCAGCAGCCCCGGGACAGGGGAGTTCGCTGAAGCTTTCTTT
TRBD2 | many | TRBJ2-7 | TRBV6-1 | CASSPHRTSGVAYEQYF | TGTGCCAGCAGCCCTCACCGGACTAGCGGGGTTGCCTACGAGCAGTACTTC
- | few | TRBJ1-1 | TRBV11-2 | CASSLVPGDTEAFF | TGTGCCAGCAGCTTAGTCCCGGGGGACACTGAAGCTTTCTTT
TRBD1 | - | TRBJ1-1 | TRBV2 | CASSDRGPRKEAFF | TGTGCCAGCAGTGACAGGGGGCCACGAAAAGAAGCTTTCTTT
- | many | TRBJ1-2 | TRBV7-2 | CASSYGTGNYGYTF | TGTGCCAGCAGCTACGGGACGGGGAACTATGGCTACACCTTC
- | - | TRBJ2-7 | TRBV11-2 | CASSFFLTSSYEQYF | TGTGCCAGCAGCTTCTTCCTGACCAGCTCCTACGAGCAGTACTTC
TRBD2 | few | TRBJ2-7 | TRBV11-2 | CASSLVLFGTSGAYEQYF | TGTGCCAGCAGCTTGGTATTATTTGGGACTAGCGGGGCCTACGAGCAGTACTTC
- | - | TRBJ1-2 | TRBV4-2 | CASSQELGDGYTF | TGTGCCAGCAGCCAAGAGCTCGGGGATGGCTACACCTTC
- | - | TRBJ1-4 | TRBV6-1 | CAIRQTSATNEKLFF | TGTGCCATCAGGCAGACCTCTGCAACTAATGAAAAACTGTTTTTT
- | few | TRBJ2-7 | TRBV28 | CASSLPRQSSYEQYF | TGTGCCAGCAGTTTACCGAGACAGAGCTCCTACGAGCAGTACTTC
- | few | TRBJ1-3 | TRBV12-3/TRBV12-4 | CASGNRGNTIYF | TGTGCCAGCGGCAACAGGGGAAACACCATATATTTT
TRBD1 | - | TRBJ2-7 | TRBV20-1 | CSARSGGWAYEQYF | TGCAGTGCTAGGTCAGGGGGCTGGGCCTACGAGCAGTACTTC